One sample yielded the 16 T cell receptor beta chains listed below, sequenced in a study of OX40 agonist ivuxolimab in advanced cancers. This table comes from immunoSEQ multiplex PCR, and its TCRdb copy is limited to in-frame clones, with some not included. The repertoire holds about 70,000 clones, with around 88% as singletons. Sequenced material: CD4+ or CD8+ T cells sorted from blood, taken in a trial of the OX40 agonist ivuxolimab. These receptor sequences come from an adult with an advanced solid tumor such as melanoma, head and neck, liver or kidney cancer.

The chain is built from TRBV18 and TRBJ2-2; 7 nucleotides match TRBD2. The CDR3 runs to 14 residues. The V segment lost 5 bases and the J segment 3 bases; nucleotides outside the gene matches: 3. CDR1 KGHSH and CDR2 LQKENI come from the germline V gene. CDR3 in amino acids: CASSVAGHTGELFF. CDR3 nucleotides: TGTGCCAGCTCAGTAGCGGGCCACACCGGGGAGCTGTTTTTT.

The chain uses TRBV4-2 and TRBJ1-1, with D uncertain. Germline V gene sequence: CDR1 LGHNA, CDR2 YNFKEQ. V lost 4 bases and J 4 bases, leaving 10 bases between the germline ends. CDR3 length: 13 amino acids. The CDR3 here is CASSRTGSTEAFF. As DNA, the CDR3 is TGTGCCAGCAGCCGGACGGGGTCCACTGAAGCTTTCTTT.

This sequence joins TRBV4-1 and TRBJ1-1, with a possible D match to TRBD1 (5 bases). Trimming removed 1 base at V and 0 bases at J, with 12 bases between. The CDR3 is made up of 16 amino acids. Germline CDR1 and CDR2: MGHRA and YSYEKL. This CDR3 reads CASSQVSRAMNTEAFF. The CDR3, as DNA: TGCGCCAGCAGCCAAGTCTCCAGGGCCATGAACACTGAAGCTTTCTTT.

The chain is built from TRBV2 and TRBJ2-1; D may match TRBD1 or TRBD2 (5 bases each). Germline loops: CDR1 SNHLY, CDR2 FYNNEI. V gave up 0 bases and J gave up 10 bases, with 16 bases separating them. This CDR3 contains 15 residues. CDR3 protein: CASSEAGVAVIEQFF. As DNA, the CDR3 is TGTGCCAGCAGTGAAGCGGGGGTAGCCGTCATAGAGCAGTTCTTC.

The chain combines TRBV5-1 with TRBJ2-7; D remains unclear. Per the germline V gene, CDR1 is SGHRS and CDR2 is YFSETQ. Trimming took 4 bases from V and 3 from J, leaving 14 bases between them. This CDR3 has 14 amino acids. CDR3 in DNA: TGCGCCAGCAGCCCGGGCCCTGGCGACTACGAGCAGTACTTC. This gives the protein CASSPGPGDYEQYF.

The chain uses TRBV19 and TRBJ2-7, with TRBD2 matching over 15 bases. The CDR3 length is 17 residues. With 3 bases clipped from V and 4 bases from J, the junction kept 7 bases outside the gene matches. Germline V lookup: CDR1 LNHDA, CDR2 SQIVND (reference sequence). CDR3 residues: CASSIAWTSGRAYEQYF. The CDR3 nucleotides read TGTGCCAGTAGTATCGCCTGGACTAGCGGGAGGGCATACGAGCAGTACTTC.

The chain is built from TRBV6-5 and TRBJ2-1; tentative D call: TRBD2 (5 bases). Trimming shortened V by 6 bases and J by 7 bases, and 19 bases separated the two germline ends. The CDR3 loop spans 15 amino acids. Germline lookup yields CDR1 MNHEY and CDR2 SVGAGI. As DNA, the CDR3 is TGTGCCAGCAGCTCCCTCGGCGAGAGAGGGAATGAGCAGTTCTTC. Protein product: CASSSLGERGNEQFF.

The CDR3 sequence is CATNPAGGSPGEQYF. The CDR3 DNA is TGTGCCACCAACCCCGCGGGGGGATCTCCGGGGGAGCAGTACTTC. The chain employs TRBV19 and TRBJ2-7; 8 bases map to TRBD2. The CDR3 is made up of 15 amino acids. Trimming cost V 10 bases and J 7 bases; bases outside gene matches: 18. The germline V gene has CDR1 LNHDA and CDR2 SQIVND (reference sequence).

V gene TRBV15 combines with J gene TRBJ1-4; 8 positions agree with TRBD1. The J segment lost 7 bases and the V segment lost 3 bases, leaving 7 bases of the junction unmatched. The CDR3 loop spans 15 amino acids. In germline, CDR1 is LNHNV, CDR2 YYDKDF (reference sequence). CDR3 sequence (DNA): TGTGCCACCAGCAGGGAGACAGGGGACACTGAAAAACTGTTTTTT. Translating it yields CATSRETGDTEKLFF.

This rearrangement joins TRBV7-7 to TRBJ2-5, with TRBD2 as a possible D gene (5 bases). The ends were cut back, 0 bases at V and 3 bases at J, with 11 bases in the middle. This CDR3 contains 15 residues. Germline CDR1 reads SSHAT; CDR2 reads FNYEAQ (reference sequence). In nucleotides, the CDR3 is TGTGCCAGCAGCTTAGCGCCCGCGAGGGAAGAGACCCAGTACTTC. Protein product: CASSLAPAREETQYF. The complete variable domain, with remaining parts taken from reference TRBV7-7 and TRBJ2-5, reads GAGVSQSPRYKVTKRGQDVTLRCDPISSHATLYWYQQALGQGPEFLTYFNYEAQPDKSGLPSDRFSAERPEGSISTLTIQRTEQRDSAMYRCASSLAPAREETQYFGPGTRLLVL.

The table lists this clone with a few counts. This rearrangement joins TRBV11-2 to TRBJ2-5; 7 bases line up with TRBD1. Unmatched junction bases numbered 8, after V lost 5 bases and J lost 5 bases. This CDR3 contains 14 residues. Germline V gene data show CDR1 as SGHAT and CDR2 as FQNNGV. CDR3 nucleotides: TGTGCCAGCAGCACGAAGACAGGGTTCGAGACCCAGTACTTC. As protein: CASSTKTGFETQYF.

V and J are TRBV4-1 and TRBJ1-3; D is unclear. The V end was cut by 0 bases, the J end by 2 bases, with 8 bases between. This CDR3 is built from 15 residues. The V gene's germline CDR1 is MGHRA and CDR2 YSYEKL. The CDR3, as DNA: TGCGCCAGCAGCCAAGATAGGGCAGCTGGAAACACCATATATTTT. As protein: CASSQDRAAGNTIYF.

The rearrangement uses TRBV10-2 and TRBJ2-7; tentatively, D is TRBD2 (6 bases). The CDR3 runs 14 residues. The V gene's germline CDR1 is WSHSY and CDR2 SAAADI. The ends were cut back, 6 bases at V and 1 base at J, with 13 bases in the middle. The CDR3 loop is CASRGGPLSYEQYF. As DNA, the CDR3 is TGCGCCAGCAGGGGGGGTCCTTTGTCCTACGAGCAGTACTTC.

This chain links TRBV15 with TRBJ1-1, with a tentative D call TRBD1 (6 bases). CDR1 is LNHNV, CDR2 YYDKDF, per germline (reference sequence). The CDR3 contains 16 residues. The V end was cut by 0 bases, the J end by 4 bases, with 15 bases between. The CDR3 DNA is TGTGCCACCAGCAGAGACCAAGGGGGATTCATCACTGAAGCTTTCTTT. Translating it yields CATSRDQGGFITEAFF.

The chain employs TRBV7-6 and TRBJ1-1; 9 bases are a match to TRBD1. From germline, CDR1 is SGHVS and CDR2 FNYEAQ. CDR3 length: 15 residues. V was pared by 5 bases and J by 3 bases, with 7 bases of the junction left unmatched. In DNA, the CDR3 is TGTGCCAGCAGCCCGACGACAGGGGGGCACACTGAAGCTTTCTTT. This gives the protein CASSPTTGGHTEAFF.

The chain has TRBV11-2 and TRBJ2-5; possibly TRBD1 for D (6 bases). Germline V CDR1 and CDR2: SGHAT, FQNNGV. The CDR3 is 14 amino acids. V was shortened by 1 base and J by 3 bases, with 9 bases between the two germline ends. The CDR3 loop reads CASSLGGGKETQYF. The DNA for the CDR3 is TGTGCCAGCAGCTTAGGAGGGGGTAAAGAGACCCAGTACTTC.